Here is one T cell receptor (beta chain) with its context. Its antigen is still unknown. TCRdb recomputed calls from the reads with MiXCR, one row per CDR3 protein. Seen here are approximately 1,000,000 distinct CDR3 sequences, around 30% observed once, and the top ten hold roughly 13%. These data are taken from a study of T cell repertoires in cytomegalovirus infection. Study in general: It can be stated that public TCR beta signatures indicated CMV infection as well as a matching HLA type. Notes on the study in general: The study found HLA-C-restricted CMV-specific TCR beta clonotypes dominating the ex vivo response.

Germline V lookup: CDR1 MNHEY, CDR2 SVGAGI. This CDR3 region has 15 residues. V lost 2 bases, J lost 8 bases, and 8 bases stayed unmatched. V is TRBV6-5 and J is TRBJ1-2; 10 bases match TRBD1. This sequence was found in a human donor in good health (CMV status not recorded). Some clones in this sample may be carry-over from other donors' samples. Sequences were derived from cultured CD8+ T cells from PBMCs, sampled from culture after CMV antigen stimulation. The CDR3: CASSYGGQGTGGYTF. CDR3 bases: TGTGCCAGCAGTTACGGGGGACAGGGGACGGGCGGCTACACCTTC.